The present T cell receptor beta chain was sequenced within a study of blood T cell repertoires in COVID-19. Study in general: Sites across the United States, Italy and Spain contributed samples from acute and convalescent COVID-19. Sources were T cells, B-cell-depleted T cells, or PBMCs; the material itself was cDNA or gDNA.

The J segment lost 0 bases and the V segment lost 4 bases, leaving 2 bases of the junction unmatched. Germline CDR1 reads SGHNT; CDR2 reads YENEEA. This CDR3 contains 14 residues. Produced via immunoSEQ multiplex PCR; TCRdb's table is partial and in-frame only. The sample has some 320,000 clones; more than 75% are singletons. Cohort 3 recovery required two negative PCRs, clearance, or symptom resolution. The sequencing sample was made of PBMCs or T cells enriched from blood (not recorded which). The chain uses TRBV11-3 and TRBJ2-7, with 8 bases lining up with TRBD2. This clonotype originated in a man aged 55 to 69 who had recovered from COVID-19. The CDR3 coding sequence is TGTGCCAGCAGCTCGGGGACTAGCTCCTACGAGCAGTACTTC. Protein: CASSSGTSSYEQYF.